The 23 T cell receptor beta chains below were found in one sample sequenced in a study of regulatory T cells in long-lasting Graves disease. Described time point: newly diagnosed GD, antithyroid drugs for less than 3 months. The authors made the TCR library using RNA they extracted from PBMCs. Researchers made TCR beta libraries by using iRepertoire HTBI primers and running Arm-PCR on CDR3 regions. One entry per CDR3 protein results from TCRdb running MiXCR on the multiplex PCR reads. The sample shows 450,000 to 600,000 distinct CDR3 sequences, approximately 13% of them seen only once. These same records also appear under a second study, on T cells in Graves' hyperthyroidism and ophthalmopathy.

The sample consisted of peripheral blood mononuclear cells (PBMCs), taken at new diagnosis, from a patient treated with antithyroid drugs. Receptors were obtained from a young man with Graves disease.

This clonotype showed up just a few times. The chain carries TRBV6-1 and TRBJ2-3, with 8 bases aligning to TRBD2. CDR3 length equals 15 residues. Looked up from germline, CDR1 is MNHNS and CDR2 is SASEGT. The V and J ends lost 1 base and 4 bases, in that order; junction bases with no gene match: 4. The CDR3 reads CASSEVPGGSDTQYF. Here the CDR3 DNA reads TGTGCCAGCAGTGAAGTACCGGGAGGGTCAGATACGCAGTATTTT.

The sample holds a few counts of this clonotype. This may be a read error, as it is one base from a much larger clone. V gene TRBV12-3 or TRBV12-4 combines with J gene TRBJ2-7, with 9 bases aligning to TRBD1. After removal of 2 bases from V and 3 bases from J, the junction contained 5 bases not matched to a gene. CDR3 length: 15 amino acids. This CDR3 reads CASSLSGTGLYEQYF. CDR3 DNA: TGTGCCAGCAGTTTAAGCGGGACAGGGCTCTACGAGCAGTACTTC.

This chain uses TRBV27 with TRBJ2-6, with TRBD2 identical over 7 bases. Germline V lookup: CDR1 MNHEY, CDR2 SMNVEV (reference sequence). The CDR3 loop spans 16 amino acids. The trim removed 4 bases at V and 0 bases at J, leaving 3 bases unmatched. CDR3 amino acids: CASSWGGSSGANVLTF. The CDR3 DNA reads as TGTGCCAGCAGTTGGGGCGGGAGCTCTGGGGCCAACGTCCTGACTTTC.

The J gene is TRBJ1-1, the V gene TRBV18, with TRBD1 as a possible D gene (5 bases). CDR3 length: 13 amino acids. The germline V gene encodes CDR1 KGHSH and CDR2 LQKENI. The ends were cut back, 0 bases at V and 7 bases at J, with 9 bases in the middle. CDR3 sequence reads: CASSPPGQNEAFF. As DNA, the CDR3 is TGTGCCAGCTCACCACCGGGGCAGAATGAAGCTTTCTTT. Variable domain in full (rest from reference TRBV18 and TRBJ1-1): NAGVMQNPRHLVRRRGQEARLRCSPMKGHSHVYWYRQLPEEGLKFMVYLQKENIIDESGMPKERFSAEFPKEGPSILRIQQVVRGDSAAYFCASSPPGQNEAFFGQGTRLTVV.

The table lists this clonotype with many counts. The CDR3 reads CASSPRRSDTQYF. CDR3 DNA: TGTGCCAGCAGCCCCCGCCGGTCAGATACGCAGTATTTT. The chain uses TRBV11-3 and TRBJ2-3; no firm D call. CDR1 is SGHNT and CDR2 is YENEEA in the germline V gene. V shed 5 bases and J shed 4 bases, with 10 bases lying between them. There are 13 residues in the CDR3.

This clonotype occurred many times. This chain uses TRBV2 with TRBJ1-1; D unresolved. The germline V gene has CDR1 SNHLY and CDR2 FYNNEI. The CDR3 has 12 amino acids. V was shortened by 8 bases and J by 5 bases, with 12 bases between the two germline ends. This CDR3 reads CASDTLITEAFF. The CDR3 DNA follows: TGTGCCAGCGACACCCTGATAACTGAAGCTTTCTTT.

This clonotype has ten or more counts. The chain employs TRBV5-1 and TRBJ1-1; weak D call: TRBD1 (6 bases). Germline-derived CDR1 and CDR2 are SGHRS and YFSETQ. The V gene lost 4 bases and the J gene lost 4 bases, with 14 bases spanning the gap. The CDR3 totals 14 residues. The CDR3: CASSRQTGGTEAFF. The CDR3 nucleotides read TGCGCCAGCAGCCGCCAGACAGGAGGCACTGAAGCTTTCTTT.

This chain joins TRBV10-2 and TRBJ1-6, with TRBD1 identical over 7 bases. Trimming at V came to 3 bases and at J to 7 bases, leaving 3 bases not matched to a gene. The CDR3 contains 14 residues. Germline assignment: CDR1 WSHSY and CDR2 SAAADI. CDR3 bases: TGCGCCAGCAGTGAAGGGACAGAAAATTCACCCCTCCACTTT. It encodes CASSEGTENSPLHF.

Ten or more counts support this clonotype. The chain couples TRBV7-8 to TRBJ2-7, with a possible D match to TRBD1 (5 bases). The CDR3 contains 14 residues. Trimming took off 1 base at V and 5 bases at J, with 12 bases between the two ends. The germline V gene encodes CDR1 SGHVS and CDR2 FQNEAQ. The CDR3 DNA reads TGTGCCAGCAGCTTAGGGGCGTTCAGGGACGAGCAGTACTTC. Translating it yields CASSLGAFRDEQYF. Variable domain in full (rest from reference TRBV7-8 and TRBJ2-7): GAGVSQSPRYKVAKRGQDVALRCDPISGHVSLFWYQQALGQGPEFLTYFQNEAQLDKSGLPSDRFFAERPEGSVSTLKIQRTQQEDSAVYLCASSLGAFRDEQYFGPGTRLTVT.

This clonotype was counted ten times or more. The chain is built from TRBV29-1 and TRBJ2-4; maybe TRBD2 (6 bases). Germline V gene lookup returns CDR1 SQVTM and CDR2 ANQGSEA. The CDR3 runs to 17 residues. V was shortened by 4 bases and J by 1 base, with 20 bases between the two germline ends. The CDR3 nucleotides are TGCAGCGTTGCCGCACGGCGGGAAGGATGGGCCAAAAACATTCAGTACTTC. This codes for CSVAARREGWAKNIQYF.

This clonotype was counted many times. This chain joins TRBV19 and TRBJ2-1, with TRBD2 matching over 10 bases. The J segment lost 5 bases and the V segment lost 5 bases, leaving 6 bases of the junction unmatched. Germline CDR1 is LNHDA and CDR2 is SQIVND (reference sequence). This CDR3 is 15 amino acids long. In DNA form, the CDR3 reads TGTGCCAGTAGTTCCGCTAGCGGGGGCCACAATGAGCAGTTCTTC. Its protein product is CASSSASGGHNEQFF.

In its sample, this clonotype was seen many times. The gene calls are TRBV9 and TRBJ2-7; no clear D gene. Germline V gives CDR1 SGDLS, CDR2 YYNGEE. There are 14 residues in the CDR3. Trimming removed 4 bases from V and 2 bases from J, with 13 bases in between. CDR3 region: CASSPEVPPYEQYF. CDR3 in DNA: TGTGCCAGCAGCCCAGAGGTCCCCCCCTACGAGCAGTACTTC. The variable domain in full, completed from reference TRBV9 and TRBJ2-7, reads DSGVTQTPKHLITATGQRVTLRCSPRSGDLSVYWYQQSLDQGLQFLIQYYNGEERAKGNILERFSAQQFPDLHSELNLSSLELGDSALYFCASSPEVPPYEQYFGPGTRLTVT.

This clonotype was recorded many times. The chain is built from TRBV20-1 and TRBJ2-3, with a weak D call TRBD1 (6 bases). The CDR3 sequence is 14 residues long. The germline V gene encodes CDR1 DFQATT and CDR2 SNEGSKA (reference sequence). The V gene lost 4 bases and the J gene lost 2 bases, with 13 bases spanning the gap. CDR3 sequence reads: CSAILQGATDTQYF. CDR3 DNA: TGCAGTGCTATTCTACAGGGAGCCACAGATACGCAGTATTTT.

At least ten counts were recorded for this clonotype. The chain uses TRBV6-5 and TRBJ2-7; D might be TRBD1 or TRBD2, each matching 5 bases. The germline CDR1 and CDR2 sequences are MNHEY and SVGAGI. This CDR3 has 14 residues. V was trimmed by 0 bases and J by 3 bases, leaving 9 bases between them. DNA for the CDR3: TGTGCCAGCAGTTACTCCGGGGACCACTACGAGCAGTACTTC. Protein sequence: CASSYSGDHYEQYF.

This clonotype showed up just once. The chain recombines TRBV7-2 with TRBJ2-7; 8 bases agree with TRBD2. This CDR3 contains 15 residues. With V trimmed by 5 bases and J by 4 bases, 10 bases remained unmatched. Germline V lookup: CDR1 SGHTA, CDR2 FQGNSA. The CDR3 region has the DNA TGTGCCAGCAGCACGCCCGGGACTAGAAGATACGAGCAGTACTTC. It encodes CASSTPGTRRYEQYF. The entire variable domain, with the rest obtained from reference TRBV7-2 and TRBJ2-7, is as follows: GAGVSQSPSNKVTEKGKDVELRCDPISGHTALYWYRQSLGQGLEFLIYFQGNSAPDKSGLPSDRFSAERTGGSVSTLTIQRTQQEDSAVYLCASSTPGTRRYEQYFGPGTRLTVT.

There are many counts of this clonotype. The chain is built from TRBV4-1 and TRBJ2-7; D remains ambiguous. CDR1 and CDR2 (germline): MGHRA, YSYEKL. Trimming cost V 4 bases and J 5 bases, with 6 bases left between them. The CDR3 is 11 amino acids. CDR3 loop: CASSRGDEQYF. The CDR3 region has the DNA TGCGCCAGCAGCCGGGGTGACGAGCAGTACTTC.

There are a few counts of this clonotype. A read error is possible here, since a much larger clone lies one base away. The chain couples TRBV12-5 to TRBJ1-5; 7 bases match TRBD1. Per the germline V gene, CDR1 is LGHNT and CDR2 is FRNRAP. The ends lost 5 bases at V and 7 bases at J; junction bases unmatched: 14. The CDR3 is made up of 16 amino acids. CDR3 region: CASGLHPTGTDQPQHF. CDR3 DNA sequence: TGTGCTAGTGGTCTCCACCCGACAGGGACAGACCAGCCCCAGCATTTT. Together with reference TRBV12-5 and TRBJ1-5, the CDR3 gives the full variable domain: DARVTQTPRHKVTEMGQEVTMRCQPILGHNTVFWYRQTMMQGLELLAYFRNRAPLDDSGMPKDRFSAEMPDATLATLKIQPSEPRDSAVYFCASGLHPTGTDQPQHFGDGTRLSIL.

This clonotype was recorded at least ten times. The DNA of the CDR3 is TGTGCCAGCAGTTACGGCCAGGGAGTATACAATGAGCAGTTCTTC. Encoded protein: CASSYGQGVYNEQFF. The chain combines TRBV6-2 or TRBV6-3 with TRBJ2-1; D possibly uses TRBD1 or TRBD2 (5 bases each). V was shortened by 2 bases and J by 4 bases, with 12 bases between the two germline ends. The germline gives CDR1 MNHEY, CDR2 SVGEGT. This CDR3 region has 15 residues.

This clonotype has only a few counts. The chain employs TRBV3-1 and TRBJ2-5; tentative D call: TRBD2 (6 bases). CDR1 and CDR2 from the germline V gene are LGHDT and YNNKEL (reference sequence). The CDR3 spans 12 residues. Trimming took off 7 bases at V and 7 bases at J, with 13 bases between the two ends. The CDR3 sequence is CASTSAGPTQYF. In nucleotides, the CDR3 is TGTGCCAGCACCTCGGCGGGACCGACCCAGTACTTC.

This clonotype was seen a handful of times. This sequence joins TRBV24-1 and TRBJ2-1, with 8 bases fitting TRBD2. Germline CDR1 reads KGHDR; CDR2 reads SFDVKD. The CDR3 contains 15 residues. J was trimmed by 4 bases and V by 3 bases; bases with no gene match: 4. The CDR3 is CATSDVSGVYNEQFF. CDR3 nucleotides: TGTGCCACCAGTGATGTTAGCGGGGTTTACAATGAGCAGTTCTTC.

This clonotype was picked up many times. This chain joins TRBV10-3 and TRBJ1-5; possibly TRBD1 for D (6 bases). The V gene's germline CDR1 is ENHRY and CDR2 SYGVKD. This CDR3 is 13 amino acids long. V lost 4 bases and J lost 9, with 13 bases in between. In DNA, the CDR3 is TGTGCCATCAGTGCAGGGGAGGATCGGCCCCAGCATTTT. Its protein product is CAISAGEDRPQHF.

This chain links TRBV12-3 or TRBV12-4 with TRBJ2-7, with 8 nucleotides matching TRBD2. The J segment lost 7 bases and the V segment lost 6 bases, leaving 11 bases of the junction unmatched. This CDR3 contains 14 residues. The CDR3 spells CASRGGGPAWEQYF. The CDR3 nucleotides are TGTGCCAGCAGGGGCGGGGGGCCCGCGTGGGAGCAGTACTTC.

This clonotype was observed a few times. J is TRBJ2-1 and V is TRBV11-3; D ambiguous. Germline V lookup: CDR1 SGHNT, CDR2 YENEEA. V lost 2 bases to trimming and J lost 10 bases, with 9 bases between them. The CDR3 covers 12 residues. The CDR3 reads CASSLMGNEQFF. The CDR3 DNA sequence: TGTGCCAGCAGCTTAATGGGTAACGAGCAGTTCTTC.